These T cell receptor beta chains were read from a single sample in a study of blood T cell repertoires in COVID-19. Method: immunoSEQ multiplex PCR; TCRdb's copy keeps in-frame clones and lacks some. The sample has 250,000 to 350,000 clones; approximately 90% are singletons. Sequences were obtained from peripheral blood. The receptors here all came from an older woman with acute or convalescent COVID-19. Each CDR3 is given with its conserved first and last residue. Fields, in order: V gene, clone size, D gene, J gene, CDR3 protein, CDR3 DNA. A D gene is named only where the DNA matches it firmly. Clone size appears in some rows only: once, few, many, or a class for an expanded clone.

>TRBV19|-|-|TRBJ1-2
CASSIVQQEWYGYTF
TGTGCCAGTAGTATAGTTCAACAGGAATGGTATGGCTACACCTTC
>TRBV6-2/TRBV6-3|-|-|TRBJ1-3
CASSKQGAYSGNTIYF
TGTGCCAGCAGCAAACAGGGTGCTTACTCTGGAAACACCATATATTTT
>TRBV7-9|-|-|TRBJ2-3
CASSLLRTSTDTQYF
TGTGCCAGCAGCTTACTCAGGACTAGCACAGATACGCAGTATTTT
>TRBV19|-|TRBD1|TRBJ1-3
CASRLDRAGGNTIYF
TGTGCCAGTAGGCTTGACAGGGCCGGAGGAAACACCATATATTTT
>TRBV4-3|once|TRBD1|TRBJ1-1
CASAQGAWTEAFF
TGCGCCAGTGCACAGGGGGCTTGGACTGAAGCTTTCTTT
>TRBV7-9|once|TRBD1|TRBJ2-2
CASRAGGQRTTGELFF
TGTGCCAGCAGGGCAGGGGGCCAAAGAACTACCGGGGAGCTGTTTTTT
>TRBV6-2/TRBV6-3|-|TRBD2|TRBJ2-7
CASSYSRRRLAGVPYEQYF
TGTGCCAGCAGTTACTCCCGTCGCAGACTAGCGGGCGTCCCCTACGAGCAGTACTTC
>TRBV29-1|few|-|TRBJ2-1
CSVVSYEQFF
TGCAGCGTCGTTAGTTATGAGCAGTTCTTC
>TRBV2|-|TRBD1|TRBJ1-1
CASSPDRAAEAFF
TGTGCCAGCAGTCCGGACAGGGCCGCTGAAGCTTTCTTT
>TRBV19|-|TRBD2|TRBJ2-1
CASSTSGAYNEQFF
TGTGCCAGTAGTACTAGCGGGGCCTACAATGAGCAGTTCTTC
>TRBV28|-|-|TRBJ1-6
CASSLSSGLSPLHF
TGTGCCAGCAGTTTATCATCAGGGTTGTCACCCCTCCACTTT
>TRBV7-2|once|-|TRBJ2-7
CASSLERVYEQYF
TGTGCCAGCAGCTTAGAGAGGGTCTACGAGCAGTACTTC
>TRBV7-6|-|-|TRBJ1-3
CASSLSLDAGNTIYF
TGTGCCAGCAGCTTATCTTTAGATGCTGGAAACACCATATATTTT
>TRBV6-5|-|TRBD1|TRBJ1-2
CASSPTGGHGYTF
TGTGCCAGCAGTCCTACAGGGGGGCATGGCTACACCTTC
>TRBV4-2|many|TRBD2|TRBJ2-1
CASSPKGLAGGPSYNEQFF
TGTGCCAGCAGCCCAAAAGGACTAGCGGGGGGCCCCTCCTACAATGAGCAGTTCTTC
>TRBV3-1/TRBV3-2|-|TRBD1|TRBJ1-1
CASSRITGGRTEAFF
TGTGCCAGCAGCCGAATAACAGGGGGTAGAACTGAAGCTTTCTTT
>TRBV5-6|-|-|TRBJ1-2
CASSSPYLGPGYTF
TGTGCCAGCAGCTCTCCTTACTTGGGGCCCGGCTACACCTTC
>TRBV28|once|TRBD1|TRBJ1-5
CASSTDRLPVRPQHF
TGTGCCAGCAGTACGGACAGGCTCCCAGTCCGGCCCCAGCATTTT
>TRBV6-5|-|TRBD2|TRBJ2-1
CASSYSPAGGPNEQFF
TGTGCCAGCAGTTACTCCCCAGCGGGGGGTCCTAATGAGCAGTTCTTC
>TRBV10-3|-|TRBD2|TRBJ2-5
CAISDPGTSSETQYF
TGTGCCATCAGTGACCCCGGGACTAGTAGTGAGACCCAGTACTTC
>TRBV2|once|TRBD1|TRBJ1-4
CASSWTGKNEKLFF
TGTGCCAGCAGTTGGACAGGGAAGAATGAAAAACTGTTTTTT
>TRBV6-2/TRBV6-3|few|-|TRBJ2-7
CASSGAGSPREQYF
TGTGCCAGCAGTGGGGCGGGGTCCCCTCGGGAGCAGTACTTC
>TRBV27|-|-|TRBJ1-5
CASSLGGSNQPQHF
TGTGCCAGCAGTCTGGGCGGGAGCAATCAGCCCCAGCATTTT
>TRBV7-2|once|TRBD1|TRBJ2-1
CASSIRSGTGINNEQFF
TGTGCCAGCAGCATTAGGTCCGGGACAGGTATAAACAATGAGCAGTTCTTC
>TRBV2|-|TRBD1|TRBJ1-1
CASSRGNTGQGHTEAFF
TGTGCCAGCAGCCGCGGAAATACCGGACAGGGCCACACTGAAGCTTTCTTT
>TRBV19|-|TRBD2|TRBJ2-2
CASRKGSGSAGELFF
TGTGCCAGTAGAAAAGGTAGCGGGAGTGCCGGGGAGCTGTTTTTT
>TRBV4-2|-|TRBD1|TRBJ1-5
CASSQDRDQPQHF
TGTGCCAGCAGCCAGGACAGGGATCAGCCCCAGCATTTT
>TRBV28|once|TRBD1|TRBJ2-5
CASSPRRDRVGETQYF
TGTGCCAGCAGCCCAAGGCGGGACAGGGTGGGTGAGACCCAGTACTTC
>TRBV7-2|-|TRBD1|TRBJ1-5
CASSHLGTGGYSNQPQHF
TGTGCCAGCAGCCATCTAGGCACAGGGGGTTATAGCAATCAGCCCCAGCATTTT
>TRBV27|-|TRBD1|TRBJ2-7
CASSPRTGDYSYEQYF
TGTGCCAGCAGTCCCCGGACAGGGGATTACTCCTACGAGCAGTACTTC
>TRBV4-3|-|TRBD1|TRBJ1-2
CASSQLTGNYGYTF
TGCGCCAGCAGCCAGCTGACAGGGAACTATGGCTACACCTTC
>TRBV5-4|-|-|TRBJ1-1
CASSLPVGAGTEAFF
TGTGCCAGCAGCTTGCCCGTTGGGGCCGGTACTGAAGCTTTCTTT
>TRBV5-1|-|-|TRBJ1-2
CASSPEQGNHGYTF
TGCGCCAGCAGCCCTGAACAGGGTAACCATGGCTACACCTTC
>TRBV5-1|-|TRBD2|TRBJ2-1
CASSLLGLAGGNEQFF
TGCGCCAGCAGCTTGTTAGGACTAGCGGGAGGAAATGAGCAGTTCTTC
>TRBV30|-|-|TRBJ1-6
CAWRAVGGAHSPLHF
TGTGCCTGGAGAGCGGTGGGAGGCGCCCATTCACCCCTCCACTTT
>TRBV19|-|TRBD1|TRBJ2-7
CASNHRGFSYEQYF
TGTGCCAGTAATCACAGGGGTTTCTCCTACGAGCAGTACTTC